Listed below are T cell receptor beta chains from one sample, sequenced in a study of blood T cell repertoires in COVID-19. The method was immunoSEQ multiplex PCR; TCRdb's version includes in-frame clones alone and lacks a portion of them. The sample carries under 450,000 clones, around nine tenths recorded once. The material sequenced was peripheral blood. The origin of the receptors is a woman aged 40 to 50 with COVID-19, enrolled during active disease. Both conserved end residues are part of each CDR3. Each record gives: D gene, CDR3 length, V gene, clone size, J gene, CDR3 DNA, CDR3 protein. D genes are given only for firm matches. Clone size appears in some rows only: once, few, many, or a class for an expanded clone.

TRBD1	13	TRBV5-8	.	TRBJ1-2	TGTGCCAGCAGCTTAAGGGGGCTTTATGGCTACACCTTC	CASSLRGLYGYTF
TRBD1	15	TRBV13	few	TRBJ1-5	TGTGCCAGCAGCAAACGGGACAGGGGGGATCAGCCCCAGCATTTT	CASSKRDRGDQPQHF
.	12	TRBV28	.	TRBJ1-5	TGTGCCAGCCAACAGATCAATCAGCCCCAGCATTTT	CASQQINQPQHF
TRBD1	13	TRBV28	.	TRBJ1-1	TGTGCCAGCAGGCCCGGACAGGCCACTGAAGCTTTCTTT	CASRPGQATEAFF
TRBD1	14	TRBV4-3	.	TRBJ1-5	TGCGCCAGCAGCCGACAACAGGGGGATCAGCCCCAGCATTTT	CASSRQQGDQPQHF
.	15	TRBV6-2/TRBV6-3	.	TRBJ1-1	TGTGCCAGCAGTTCCCCCCAGCGGGGAAACACTGAAGCTTTCTTT	CASSSPQRGNTEAFF
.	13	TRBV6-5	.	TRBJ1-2	TGTGCCAGCAGTTACCAGGGCGCAGGGGGCTACACCTTC	CASSYQGAGGYTF
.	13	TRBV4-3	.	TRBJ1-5	TGCGCCAGCAGCCAAGATCGGGTGCAGCCCCAGCATTTT	CASSQDRVQPQHF
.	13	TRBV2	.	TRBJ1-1	TGTGGTACGACGGGGGGCAGGGAAACTGAAGCTTTCTTT	CGTTGGRETEAFF
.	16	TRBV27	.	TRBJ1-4	TGTGCCAGCAGTCCCACACGCTCCGCAACTAATGAAAAACTGTTTTTT	CASSPTRSATNEKLFF
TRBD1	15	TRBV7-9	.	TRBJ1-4	TGTGCCAGCAGCCTGCGGACAGGGACTAATGAAAAACTGTTTTTT	CASSLRTGTNEKLFF
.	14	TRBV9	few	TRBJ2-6	TGTGCCAGCAGCGTCAGGGCTGGGGCCAACGTCCTGACTTTC	CASSVRAGANVLTF
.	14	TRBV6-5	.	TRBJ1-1	TGTGCCAGCAGTTACCGGGGGGCCGGCACTGAAGCTTTCTTT	CASSYRGAGTEAFF
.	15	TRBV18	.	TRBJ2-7	TGTGCCAGCTCGCCTCAACAGGTTAGCTCCTACGAGCAGTACTTC	CASSPQQVSSYEQYF
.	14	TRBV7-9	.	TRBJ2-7	TGTGCCAGCAGCTTTTCCGGGACACTTTACGAGCAGTACTTC	CASSFSGTLYEQYF
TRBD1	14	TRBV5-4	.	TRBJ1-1	TGTGCCAGCCGCCCAGGACAGGCCGGCACTGAAGCTTTCTTT	CASRPGQAGTEAFF
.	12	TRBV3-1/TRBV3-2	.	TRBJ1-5	TGTGCCAGCAGCCAAGACGGGAGGACCCAGCATTTT	CASSQDGRTQHF
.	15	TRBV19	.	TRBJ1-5	TGTGCCAGTAGTATAGTACAGGGAGTGAATCAGCCCCAGCATTTT	CASSIVQGVNQPQHF
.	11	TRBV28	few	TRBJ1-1	TGTGCCAGCGATGACAGACGTGAAGCTTTCTTT	CASDDRREAFF
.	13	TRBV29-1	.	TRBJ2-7	TGCAGCGTTGAGACCCCCGGAGTTTTCGGGCAGTACTTC	CSVETPGVFGQYF
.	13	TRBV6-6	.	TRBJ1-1	TGTGCCAGCACGCGGGTTAAGGACACTGAAGCTTTCTTT	CASTRVKDTEAFF
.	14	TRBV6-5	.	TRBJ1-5	TGTGCCAGCAGTTACGCTTCTTTAGAGGAGCCCCAGCATTTT	CASSYASLEEPQHF
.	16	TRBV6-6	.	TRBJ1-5	TGTGCCAGCCTTTTAAACCCCGTCAGGGGCGGTCAGCCCCAGCATTTT	CASLLNPVRGGQPQHF
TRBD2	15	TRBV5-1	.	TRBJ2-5	TGCGCCAGCAGCTTGGGGACTAGACCCCAAGAGACCCAGTACTTC	CASSLGTRPQETQYF
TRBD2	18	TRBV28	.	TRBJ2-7	TGTGCCAGCAGTTTATTTGGGGGGGGAGGGAGTAGGCCTTACGAGCAGTACTTC	CASSLFGGGGSRPYEQYF
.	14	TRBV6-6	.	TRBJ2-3	TGTGCCAGCAATAAGGGCGGGTACACAGATACGCAGTATTTT	CASNKGGYTDTQYF
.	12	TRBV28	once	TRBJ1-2	TGTGCCAGCAAAACGGGAGGCAGGGGCTACACCTTC	CASKTGGRGYTF